This TCR beta chain was documented in a study of blood T cells in healthy people across ages. Study-wide findings and caveats: Diversity figures based on one million T cells were deemed too low. When set beside aged donors, long-lived donors presented more naive CD4+ cells and higher diversity. Per million T cells, the diversity of TCR beta decreased roughly linearly as age advanced.

A second PCR of 7 to 11 cycles used a sample-barcoded 5' primer and a J-beta primer mix. Each of the cDNA molecules was tagged by a template-switch adaptor with 12 random nucleotides. Each CDR3 protein gets one entry after TCRdb re-called the 5' RACE reads with MiXCR. The sample includes 1.5 million to 1.9 million distinct CDR3 sequences, approximately 43% seen only once; the top ten take more than 4%. V was shortened by 0 bases and J by 4 bases, with 9 bases between the two germline ends. The CDR3 runs 14 residues. Looked up from germline, CDR1 is LNHNV and CDR2 is YYDKDF (reference sequence). Comment on this clonotype: Its antigen is not known.

This chain joins TRBV15 and TRBJ1-1; weak D call: TRBD1 (5 bases). The sample was blood. This receptor was obtained from a woman between 18 and 29 years old in good health. The CDR3 spells CATSRDVGPTEAFF. CDR3 DNA: TGTGCCACCAGCAGAGATGTGGGGCCCACTGAAGCTTTCTTT.